This is a list of T cell receptor beta chains from one sample in a study of technical replicates of blood from a handful of donors. Sequencing was performed with immunoSEQ multiplex PCR; in TCRdb, only in-frame clones are kept and a portion is missing. The sample has about 81,000 clones, about 90% seen once. Sequenced sample: T cells isolated from PBMCs. Every receptor here comes from a human donor in good health. Both conserved end residues are part of each CDR3. Not every row has a clone size; where given, it reads once, few, many or a size class.

abundance,len,v_gene,CDR3aa
NA,15,TRBV21-1,CASTCGRGGYNEQFF
NA,14,TRBV21-1,CASSNRYRRETQYF
NA,15,TRBV27,CASSPLGTEHGTQYF
NA,15,TRBV7-9,CASSLLAGANYGYTF
NA,10,TRBV19,CASRREKLFF
once,15,TRBV5-1,CASSLGAWGTDTQYF
NA,14,TRBV9,CASNRDRGSDTQYF
NA,18,TRBV4-1,CASSQRLSSPPDSYEQYF
NA,11,TRBV20-1,CSARAVDTQYF
NA,16,TRBV30,CAWSVGAKTHVIGYTF
NA,15,TRBV27,CASKGQDRSYNEQFF
NA,15,TRBV9,CASKAGTGGTGELFF